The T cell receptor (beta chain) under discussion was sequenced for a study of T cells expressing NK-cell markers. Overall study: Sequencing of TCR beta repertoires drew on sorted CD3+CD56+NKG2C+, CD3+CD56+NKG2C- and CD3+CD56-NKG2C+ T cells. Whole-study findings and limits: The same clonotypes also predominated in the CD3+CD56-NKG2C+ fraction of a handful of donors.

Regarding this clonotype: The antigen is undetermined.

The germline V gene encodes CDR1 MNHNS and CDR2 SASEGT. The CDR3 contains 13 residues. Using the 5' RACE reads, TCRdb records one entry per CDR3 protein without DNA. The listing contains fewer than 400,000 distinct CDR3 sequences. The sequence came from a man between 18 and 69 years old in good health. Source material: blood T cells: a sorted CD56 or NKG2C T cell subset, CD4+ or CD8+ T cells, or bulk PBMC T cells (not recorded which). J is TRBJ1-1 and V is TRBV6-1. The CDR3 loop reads CASSDSLYTEAFF.